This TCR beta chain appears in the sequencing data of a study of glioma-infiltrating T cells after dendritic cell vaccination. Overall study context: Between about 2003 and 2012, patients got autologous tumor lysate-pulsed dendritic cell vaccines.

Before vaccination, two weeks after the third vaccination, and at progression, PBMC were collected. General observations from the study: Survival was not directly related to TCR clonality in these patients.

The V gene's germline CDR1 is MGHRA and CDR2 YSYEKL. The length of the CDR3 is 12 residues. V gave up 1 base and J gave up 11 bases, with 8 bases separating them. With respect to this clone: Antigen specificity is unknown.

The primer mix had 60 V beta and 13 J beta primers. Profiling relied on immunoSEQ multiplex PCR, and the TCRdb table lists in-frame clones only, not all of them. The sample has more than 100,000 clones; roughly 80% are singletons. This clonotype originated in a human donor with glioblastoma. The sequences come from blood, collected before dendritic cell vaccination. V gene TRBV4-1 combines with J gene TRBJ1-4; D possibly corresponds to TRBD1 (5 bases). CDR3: CASSQAGGKLFF. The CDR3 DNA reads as TGCGCCAGCAGCCAAGCCGGGGGGAAACTGTTTTTT.